This entry lists 9 T cell receptor beta chains sequenced from one sample in a study of blood T cell repertoires in COVID-19. The data were produced by immunoSEQ multiplex PCR, yet TCRdb's version contains in-frame clones alone and is incomplete. The sample consists of around 94,000 clones, about 86% of them appearing once. What was sequenced was peripheral blood. These receptors all stem from a man between 60 and 75 years old with acute or convalescent COVID-19.

The chain links TRBV2 to TRBJ1-1, with 9 bases that match TRBD1. Germline CDR1 is SNHLY and CDR2 is FYNNEI. The ends lost 4 bases at V and 3 bases at J; junction bases unmatched: 6. The CDR3 has 15 amino acids. CDR3 sequence: CASSAGTGFDTEAFF. CDR3 bases: TGTGCCAGCAGTGCCGGGACAGGGTTCGACACTGAAGCTTTCTTT.

The chain uses TRBV27 and TRBJ2-7; tentative D call: TRBD1 (6 bases). The CDR3 has 15 amino acids. CDR1 is MNHEY and CDR2 is SMNVEV in the germline V gene (reference sequence). V was shortened by 3 bases and J by 6 bases, with 18 bases between the two germline ends. The CDR3 DNA is TGTGCCAGCAGTTTGGTGGGGGCCGACGATCTCGAGCAGTACTTC. It specifies CASSLVGADDLEQYF.

V is TRBV5-1 and J is TRBJ1-5, with 8 positions matching TRBD1. The junction had 11 bases not matched to a gene; V was cut back by 9 bases and J by 6 bases. Germline lookup yields CDR1 SGHRS and CDR2 YFSETQ. The CDR3 is made up of 14 amino acids. Written as DNA, the CDR3 is TGCGCCACCCTGCGCAGGGGGCAGATTCAGCCCCAGCATTTT. Protein: CATLRRGQIQPQHF.

The gene calls are TRBV19 and TRBJ1-3; weak D call: TRBD1 (6 bases). CDR3 length equals 15 residues. The germline V gene encodes CDR1 LNHDA and CDR2 SQIVND (reference sequence). V was trimmed by 3 bases and J by 2 bases, leaving 11 bases between them. Here the CDR3 DNA reads TGTGCCAGTAGTATTGGGTCAGGGGCTGGAAACACCATATATTTT. Amino acid sequence: CASSIGSGAGNTIYF.

The chain has TRBV3-1 (or the pseudogene TRBV3-2) and TRBJ2-5, with a weak D call TRBD2 (6 bases). CDR1 is LGHDT and CDR2 is YNNKEL in the germline V gene (reference sequence). The V end was cut by 3 bases, the J end by 4 bases, with 12 bases between. The CDR3 contains 14 residues. The CDR3 region has the DNA TGTGCCAGCAGCCATATGGCGGGGCGAGAGACCCAGTACTTC. Translating gives CASSHMAGRETQYF.

The chain recombines TRBV5-4 with TRBJ1-2, with TRBD1 matching over 9 bases. In germline, CDR1 is SGHNT, CDR2 YYREEE (reference sequence). The CDR3 runs 14 residues. After removal of 4 bases from V and 3 bases from J, the junction contained 4 bases not matched to a gene. For the CDR3, the DNA is TGTGCCAGCAGCGGAACAGGGGGCGACTATGGCTACACCTTC. As protein: CASSGTGGDYGYTF.

The V gene is TRBV5-4, the J gene TRBJ2-7; 11 nucleotides agree with TRBD1. After removal of 4 bases from V and 0 bases from J, the junction contained 6 bases not matched to a gene. The CDR3 extends over 16 amino acids. Germline V CDR1 and CDR2: SGHNT, YYREEE (reference sequence). The CDR3 DNA is TGTGCCAGCAGCGGGGGGGACAGGGGGAGCTCCTACGAGCAGTACTTC. Translating gives CASSGGDRGSSYEQYF.

This clone has only one observation. This rearrangement joins TRBV7-8 to TRBJ1-2; the D is unclear. Between the trimmed V and J ends, which lost 7 bases and 2 bases, there was a span of 11 bases. Germline CDR1 SGHVS, CDR2 FQNEAQ. The CDR3 is 13 amino acids. This CDR3 is CASTPYLNYGYTF. The CDR3 DNA reads TGTGCCAGCACCCCGTATCTAAACTATGGCTACACCTTC. Full variable domain (remainder filled in from reference TRBV7-8 and TRBJ1-2): GAGVSQSPRYKVAKRGQDVALRCDPISGHVSLFWYQQALGQGPEFLTYFQNEAQLDKSGLPSDRFFAERPEGSVSTLKIQRTQQEDSAVYLCASTPYLNYGYTFGSGTRLTVV.

The chain links TRBV2 to TRBJ1-1; a weak D match, TRBD1 (5 bases). Germline V gene sequence: CDR1 SNHLY, CDR2 FYNNEI. Trimming pared 4 bases from V and 1 base from J, leaving 19 bases between. The CDR3 length is 17 residues. In DNA form, the CDR3 reads TGTGCCAGCAGTGTTAGTCTCGGGGGGAGAGGGAACACTGAAGCTTTCTTT. It yields the protein CASSVSLGGRGNTEAFF.